This T cell receptor beta chain was sequenced for a study of human CD8 memory T cell subsets. Germline values: CDR1 MNHEY, CDR2 SVGEGT. This CDR3 is built from 17 residues. Researchers made TCR beta libraries via UMI-labeled 5' RACE. Authors' methods: There were between roughly 3,000 and 20,000 functional CDR3 beta clonotypes held in each TCR beta library. TCRdb re-analyzed the 5' RACE reads; it lists each CDR3 protein once, without DNA. TCRdb, rather than the study authors, made the V and J calls. The sample totals several thousand distinct CDR3 sequences. Whole-study results and caveats: Going by Chao1 estimates, stem-like memory T cells seemed to be more diverse than precursor exhausted T cells.

Healthy donors' buffy coats yielded the PBMC. The authors drew RNA from duplicate vials of fewer than 170,000 sorted CD8+ T cells per subset. Concerning this clonotype: Its antigen is not known.

The rearrangement joins TRBV6-2 or TRBV6-3 to TRBJ2-2; TCRdb's D gene call, TRBD1, goes unchecked for lack of DNA. The TCR was taken from a human donor in good health. Sequenced material: CD8+ effector memory T cells (TEM) sorted from PBMCs. Indicated subset: effector memory CD8 T cells, CCR7- CD45RO+ CD95+. The CDR3 region is CASSYSRQDANTGELFF.